This note documents a single TCR beta chain sequence. The antigen is not known. The data originate from a study of cytomegalovirus exposure and HLA in healthy donors. Per the germline V gene, CDR1 is LGHNA and CDR2 is YNFKEQ. Losses at the gene ends were 3 bases for V and 7 bases for J; bases not matched to a gene: 12. CDR3 size: 17 residues. The PCR made use of 60 Vbeta and 13 Jbeta primers. The method was immunoSEQ multiplex PCR; TCRdb's version includes in-frame clones alone and lacks a portion of them. The sample holds over 45,000 clones. The study's findings and limits: A later analysis showed that HLA-associated TCR beta chains had undergone more clonal expansion than equally common others. What a later analysis reportedly showed was that an Asian-associated ancestry cluster had fewer N-insertions than the approximately 700-donor mean.

The origin of this receptor is a woman aged 40 to 50 in good health and CMV-seronegative. What was sequenced was PBMCs. The chain recombines TRBV4-2 with TRBJ1-4, with 9 bases that match TRBD1. The CDR3 DNA follows: TGTGCCAGCAGCCATCGACGAACCGGGACAGGGTTTGAAAAACTGTTTTTT. This translates into CASSHRRTGTGFEKLFF.